Presented here are 13 T cell receptor beta chains from one specimen sequenced in a study of T-cell memory formation after mild COVID-19. MiXCR, applied by TCRdb to the 5' RACE reads, yields one record per CDR3 protein. The sample gives around 300,000 distinct CDR3 sequences, 13% to 15% of which show up once; around a fifth is in the top ten. Sequencing was done on a sample of PBMCs or a T cell subset sorted from them (not recorded which). The receptor set was obtained from a man aged 18 to 30 who had mild COVID-19 (a few samples of this study predate the infection). Cell type and time point are not known.

This clonotype has only a few counts. The V call is TRBV7-9, the J call TRBJ1-6; a possible D gene is TRBD1 (5 bases). This CDR3 contains 16 residues. Trimming removed 6 bases from V and 10 bases from J, with 22 bases in between. Germline V gives CDR1 SEHNR, CDR2 FQNEAQ (reference sequence). The CDR3 loop is CASSLYATGGGSPLHF. Written as DNA, the CDR3 is TGTGCCAGCAGTCTATATGCGACCGGTGGGGGGTCACCCCTCCACTTT.

In its sample, this clonotype was seen a few times. The V call is TRBV12-3 or TRBV12-4, the J call TRBJ1-1, with D hard to call. Trimming took off 0 bases at V and 7 bases at J, with 9 bases between the two ends. The CDR3 runs to 13 residues. The CDR3 bases are TGTGCCAGCAGTTTAGCAGGTGACGGTGAAGCTTTCTTT. As protein: CASSLAGDGEAFF.

This clonotype was found many times. This chain uses TRBV7-9 with TRBJ2-7; 9 bases match TRBD1. Germline V gives CDR1 SEHNR, CDR2 FQNEAQ (reference sequence). This CDR3 comprises 14 residues. Losses at the gene ends were 5 bases for V and 3 bases for J; bases not matched to a gene: 5. CDR3 nucleotides: TGTGCCAGCAGCCGGGGACAGGGAGGCTACGAGCAGTACTTC. This encodes CASSRGQGGYEQYF.

The chain couples TRBV28 to TRBJ1-1; TRBD1 matches at 8 bases. Trimming removed 2 bases from V and 3 bases from J; junction bases left unmatched: 2. This CDR3 region has 14 residues. Per germline, CDR1 MDHEN and CDR2 SYDVKM. In DNA, the CDR3 is TGTGCCAGCAGTTTACAGGACAGGGACACTGAAGCTTTCTTT. Its protein is CASSLQDRDTEAFF.

J is TRBJ1-1 and V is TRBV29-1; no firm D call. Germline CDR1 and CDR2: SQVTM and ANQGSEA. This CDR3 contains 14 residues. With 7 bases removed from V and 0 bases from J, the gap between germline ends came to 15 bases. The CDR3 protein is CSANPHSMNTEAFF. In DNA, the CDR3 is TGCAGCGCCAACCCCCACAGTATGAACACTGAAGCTTTCTTT.

V and J are TRBV12-5 and TRBJ2-5, with D hard to call. The CDR3 sequence is 12 residues long. The V end was cut by 3 bases, the J end by 1 base, with 3 bases between. Germline CDR1 and CDR2: LGHNT and FRNRAP. The CDR3 spells CASGLTQETQYF. The CDR3 bases are TGTGCTAGTGGTTTAACCCAAGAGACCCAGTACTTC.

The CDR3 region has the DNA TGTGCCAGCAGTTTAGCTGGGGGTGGCTACACCTTC. Amino acids: CASSLAGGGYTF. The rearrangement links TRBV27 to TRBJ1-2; D might be TRBD1 (5 bases). Germline V gene lookup returns CDR1 MNHEY and CDR2 SMNVEV (reference sequence). The CDR3 is made up of 12 amino acids. V lost 2 bases, J lost 7 bases, and 8 bases lay in between.

This clonotype was detected only a few times. V is TRBV5-1 and J is TRBJ1-1, with 9 bases lining up with TRBD1. CDR1 and CDR2 from the germline V gene are SGHRS and YFSETQ. The junction had 13 bases not matched to a gene; V was cut back by 6 bases and J by 4 bases. This CDR3 has 16 amino acids. The CDR3 protein is CASTRSPDRGATEAFF. The CDR3 DNA follows: TGCGCCAGCACCAGGAGCCCGGACAGGGGTGCCACTGAAGCTTTCTTT.

The J gene is TRBJ2-7, the V gene TRBV6-5; TRBD1 matches 9 bases. The CDR3 has 15 amino acids. Germline CDR1 is MNHEY and CDR2 is SVGAGI. J was trimmed by 0 bases and V by 6 bases; bases with no gene match: 6. CDR3: CASRARGQGSYEQYF. The CDR3 DNA follows: TGTGCCAGCAGGGCGCGGGGACAGGGCTCCTACGAGCAGTACTTC.

The genes are TRBV12-3 or TRBV12-4 and TRBJ1-1; 7 bases line up with TRBD1. V was pared by 8 bases and J by 8 bases, with 8 bases of the junction left unmatched. This CDR3 is built from 12 residues. The CDR3 protein is CASAWDSIEAFF. In nucleotides, the CDR3 is TGTGCCAGCGCCTGGGACAGCATAGAAGCTTTCTTT.

This clonotype was found once. V gene TRBV5-1 combines with J gene TRBJ1-6; 7 bases fit TRBD1. CDR1 and CDR2 from the germline V gene are SGHRS and YFSETQ. V trimming: 2 bases; J trimming: 14 bases; junction bases outside the gene matches: 7. The CDR3 runs to 13 residues. CDR3 sequence: CASSFSGTEALHF. The DNA for the CDR3 is TGCGCCAGCAGCTTCTCCGGGACAGAGGCCCTCCACTTT.

The rearrangement links TRBV12-3 or TRBV12-4 to TRBJ1-4; D is ambiguous. V lost 8 bases to trimming and J lost 8 bases, with 9 bases between them. This CDR3 has 11 amino acids. The CDR3 nucleotides are TGTGCCAGCGGAGGGTACGAAAAACTGTTTTTT. Translated: CASGGYEKLFF.

This clonotype appeared a few times. The chain uses TRBV15 and TRBJ1-2, with D unresolved. The germline V gene encodes CDR1 LNHNV and CDR2 YYDKDF (reference sequence). Trimming left V 1 base short and J 6 bases short, with 12 bases between. The CDR3 spans 14 residues. CDR3 bases: TGTGCCACCAGCAGAGTCTTTACGGGCCATGGCTACACCTTC. It is translated as CATSRVFTGHGYTF.